This T cell receptor beta chain comes out of a study of long-term antiretroviral therapy in people with HIV. Samples were assayed with immunoSEQ v3.0 at survey level. Libraries were prepared by immunoSEQ multiplex PCR; TCRdb keeps only in-frame clonotypes and omits some of them. The sample lists over 25,000 clones, approximately 94% seen once, with roughly 2.5% in the top ten. Each sample contained roughly 0.85-10 million cryopreserved PBMC, thawed before DNA extraction. The V and J ends lost 1 base and 7 bases respectively, with 31 bases between them. The CDR3 is made up of 20 amino acids. The germline CDR1 and CDR2 sequences are LNHDA and SQIVND (reference sequence).

The sequences come from unsorted PBMCs, collected approximately 7.1 years after starting antiretroviral therapy. This chain joins TRBV19 and TRBJ1-1, with D possibly TRBD1 on 6 matching bases. This clonotype was sampled from a man aged 50-59 years with HIV. Written as DNA, the CDR3 is TGTGCCAGTAGTATAGTTCAACAGGGAAAGTCGGGCCTAATCGACCTTGAAGCTTTCTTT. Translation: CASSIVQQGKSGLIDLEAFF. The whole variable domain, filled in from reference TRBV19 and TRBJ1-1, reads DGGITQSPKYLFRKEGQNVTLSCEQNLNHDAMYWYRQDPGQGLRLIYYSQIVNDFQKGDIAEGYSVSREKKESFPLTVTSAQKNPTAFYLCASSIVQQGKSGLIDLEAFFGQGTRLTVV.